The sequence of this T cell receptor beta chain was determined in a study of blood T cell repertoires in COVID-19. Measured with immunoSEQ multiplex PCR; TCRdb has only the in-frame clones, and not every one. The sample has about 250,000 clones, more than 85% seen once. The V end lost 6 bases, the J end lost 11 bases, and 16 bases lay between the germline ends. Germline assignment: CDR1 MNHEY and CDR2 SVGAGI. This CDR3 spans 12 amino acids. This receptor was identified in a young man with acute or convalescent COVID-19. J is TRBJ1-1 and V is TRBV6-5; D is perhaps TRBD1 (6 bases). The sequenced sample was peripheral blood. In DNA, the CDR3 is TGTGCCAGCAGCGGCCCTAGGGGGTTGGCTTTCTTT. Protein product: CASSGPRGLAFF.